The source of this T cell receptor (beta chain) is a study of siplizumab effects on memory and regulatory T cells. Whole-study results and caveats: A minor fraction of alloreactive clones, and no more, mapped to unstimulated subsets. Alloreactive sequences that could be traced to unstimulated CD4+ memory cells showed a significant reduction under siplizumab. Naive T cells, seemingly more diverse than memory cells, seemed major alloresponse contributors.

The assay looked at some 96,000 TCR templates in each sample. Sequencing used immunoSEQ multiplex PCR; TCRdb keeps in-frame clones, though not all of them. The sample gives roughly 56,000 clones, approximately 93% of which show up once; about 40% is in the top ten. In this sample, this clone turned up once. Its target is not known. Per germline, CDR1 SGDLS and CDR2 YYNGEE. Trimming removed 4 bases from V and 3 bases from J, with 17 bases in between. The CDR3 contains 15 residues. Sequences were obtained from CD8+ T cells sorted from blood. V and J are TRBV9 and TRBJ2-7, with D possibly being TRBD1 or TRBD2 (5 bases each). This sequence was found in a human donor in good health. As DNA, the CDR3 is TGTGCCAGCAGCCCAAGAAGGGACGGCTTCTACGAGCAGTACTTC. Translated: CASSPRRDGFYEQYF.